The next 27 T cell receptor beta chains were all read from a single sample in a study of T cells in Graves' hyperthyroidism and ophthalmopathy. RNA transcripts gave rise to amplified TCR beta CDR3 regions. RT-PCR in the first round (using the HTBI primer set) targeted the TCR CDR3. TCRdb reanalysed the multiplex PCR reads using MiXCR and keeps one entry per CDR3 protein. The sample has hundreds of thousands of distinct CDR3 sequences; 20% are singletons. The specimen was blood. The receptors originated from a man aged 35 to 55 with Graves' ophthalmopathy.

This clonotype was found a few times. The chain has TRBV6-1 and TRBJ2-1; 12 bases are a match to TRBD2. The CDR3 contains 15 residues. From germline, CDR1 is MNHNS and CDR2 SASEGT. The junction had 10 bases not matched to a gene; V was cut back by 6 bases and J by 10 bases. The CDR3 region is CASSLTSGRTYEQFF. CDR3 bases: TGTGCCAGCAGCCTCACTAGCGGGAGGACTTACGAGCAGTTCTTC.

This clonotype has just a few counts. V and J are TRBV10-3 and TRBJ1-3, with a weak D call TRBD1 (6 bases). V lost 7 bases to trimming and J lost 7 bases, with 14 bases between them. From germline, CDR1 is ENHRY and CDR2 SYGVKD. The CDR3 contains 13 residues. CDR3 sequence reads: CAITTGARNTIYF. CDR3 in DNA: TGTGCCATCACTACGGGGGCGCGTAACACCATATATTTT.

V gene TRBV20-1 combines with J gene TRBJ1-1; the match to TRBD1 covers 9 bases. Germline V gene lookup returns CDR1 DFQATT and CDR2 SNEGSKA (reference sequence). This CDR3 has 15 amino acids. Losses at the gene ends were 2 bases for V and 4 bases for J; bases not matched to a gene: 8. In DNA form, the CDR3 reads TGCAGTGCTAGAACACCGGGACAGGGAGGCACTGAAGCTTTCTTT. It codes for CSARTPGQGGTEAFF.

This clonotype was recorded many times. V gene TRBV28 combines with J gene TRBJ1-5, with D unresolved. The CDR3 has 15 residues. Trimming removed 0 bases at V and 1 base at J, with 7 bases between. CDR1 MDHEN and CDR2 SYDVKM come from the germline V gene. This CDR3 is CASSLWVDSNQPQHF. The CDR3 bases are TGTGCCAGCAGTTTATGGGTTGACAGCAATCAGCCCCAGCATTTT.

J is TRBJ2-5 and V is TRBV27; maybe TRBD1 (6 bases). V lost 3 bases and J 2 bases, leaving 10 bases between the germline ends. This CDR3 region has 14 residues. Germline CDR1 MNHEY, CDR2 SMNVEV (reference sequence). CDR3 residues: CASSFTGLQETQYF. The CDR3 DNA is TGTGCCAGCAGTTTTACAGGGCTACAAGAGACCCAGTACTTC.

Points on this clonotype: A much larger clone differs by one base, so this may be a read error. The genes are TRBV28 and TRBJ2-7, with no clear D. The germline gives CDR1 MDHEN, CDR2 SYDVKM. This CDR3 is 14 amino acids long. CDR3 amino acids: CANSPGSNPYEQYF. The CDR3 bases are TGTGCCAACAGTCCCGGATCGAACCCCTACGAGCAGTACTTC.

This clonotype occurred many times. DNA for the CDR3: TGCGCCAGCAGCTTGGGACCGACGAATGAGCAGTTCTTC. Its translation is CASSLGPTNEQFF. The chain joins TRBV5-1 to TRBJ2-1; no clear D. Germline V CDR1 and CDR2: SGHRS, YFSETQ. V lost 0 bases, J lost 7 bases, and 8 bases lay in between. The CDR3 spans 13 residues.

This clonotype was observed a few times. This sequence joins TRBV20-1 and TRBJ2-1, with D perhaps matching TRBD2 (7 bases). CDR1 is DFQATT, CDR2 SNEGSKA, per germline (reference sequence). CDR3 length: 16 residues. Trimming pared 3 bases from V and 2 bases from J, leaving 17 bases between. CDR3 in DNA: TGCAGTGCTAGTCCCCCGCGGGGGCTCACCTACAATGAGCAGTTCTTC. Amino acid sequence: CSASPPRGLTYNEQFF.

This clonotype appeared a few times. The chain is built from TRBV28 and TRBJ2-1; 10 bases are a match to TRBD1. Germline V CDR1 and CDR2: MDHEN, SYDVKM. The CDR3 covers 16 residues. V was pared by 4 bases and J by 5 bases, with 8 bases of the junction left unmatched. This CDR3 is CASSSSGTGVHNEQFF. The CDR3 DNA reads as TGTGCCAGCAGTTCTTCCGGGACAGGGGTCCACAATGAGCAGTTCTTC.

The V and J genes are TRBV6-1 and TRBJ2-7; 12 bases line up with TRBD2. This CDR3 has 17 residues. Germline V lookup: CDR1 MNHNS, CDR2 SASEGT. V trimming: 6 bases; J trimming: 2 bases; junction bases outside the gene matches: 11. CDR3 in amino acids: CASRGLAGEYITYEQYF. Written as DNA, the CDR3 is TGTGCCAGCAGGGGACTAGCGGGTGAATACATAACCTACGAGCAGTACTTC.

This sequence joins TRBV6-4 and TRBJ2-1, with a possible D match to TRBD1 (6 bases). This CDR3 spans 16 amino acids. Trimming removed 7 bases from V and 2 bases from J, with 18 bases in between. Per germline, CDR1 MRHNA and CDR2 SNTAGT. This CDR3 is CASIRGIGQPYNEQFF. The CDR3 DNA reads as TGTGCCAGCATAAGAGGGATCGGACAGCCCTACAATGAGCAGTTCTTC.

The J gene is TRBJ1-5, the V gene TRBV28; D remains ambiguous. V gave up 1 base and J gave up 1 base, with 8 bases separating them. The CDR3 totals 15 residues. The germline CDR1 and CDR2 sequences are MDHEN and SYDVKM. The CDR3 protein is CASSLLSGSNQPQHF. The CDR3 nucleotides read TGTGCCAGCAGTTTATTGTCCGGCAGCAATCAGCCCCAGCATTTT.

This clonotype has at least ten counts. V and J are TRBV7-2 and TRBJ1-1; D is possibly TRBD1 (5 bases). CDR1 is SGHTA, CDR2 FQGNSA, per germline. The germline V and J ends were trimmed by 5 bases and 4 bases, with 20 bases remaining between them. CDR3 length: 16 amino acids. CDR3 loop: CASSPSFTGLGTEAFF. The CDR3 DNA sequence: TGTGCCAGCAGCCCGTCTTTTACGGGGCTCGGCACTGAAGCTTTCTTT.

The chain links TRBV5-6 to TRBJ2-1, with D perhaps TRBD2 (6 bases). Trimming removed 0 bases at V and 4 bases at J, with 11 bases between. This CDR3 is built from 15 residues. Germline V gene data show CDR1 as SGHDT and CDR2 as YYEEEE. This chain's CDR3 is CASSLDQRVYNEQFF. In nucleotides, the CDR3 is TGTGCCAGCAGCTTGGACCAGCGGGTTTACAATGAGCAGTTCTTC. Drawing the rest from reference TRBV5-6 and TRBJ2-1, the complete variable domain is DAGVTQSPTHLIKTRGQQVTLRCSPKSGHDTVSWYQQALGQGPQFIFQYYEEEERQRGNFPDRFSGHQFPNYSSELNVNALLLGDSALYLCASSLDQRVYNEQFFGPGTRLTVL.

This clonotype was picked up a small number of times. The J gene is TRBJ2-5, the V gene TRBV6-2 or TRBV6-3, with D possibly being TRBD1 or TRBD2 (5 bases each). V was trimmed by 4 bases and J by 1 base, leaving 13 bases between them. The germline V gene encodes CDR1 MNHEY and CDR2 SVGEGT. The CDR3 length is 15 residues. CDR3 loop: CASSSYPGPQETQYF. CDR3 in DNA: TGTGCCAGCAGTTCCTACCCGGGACCCCAAGAGACCCAGTACTTC.

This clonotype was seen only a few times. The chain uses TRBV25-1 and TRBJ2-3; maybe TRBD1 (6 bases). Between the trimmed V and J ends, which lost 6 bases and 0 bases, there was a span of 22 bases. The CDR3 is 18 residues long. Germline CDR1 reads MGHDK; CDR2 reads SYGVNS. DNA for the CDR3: TGTGCCAGCAGGGGGATTAGGGGGACGGGATCTAGCACAGATACGCAGTATTTT. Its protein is CASRGIRGTGSSTDTQYF.

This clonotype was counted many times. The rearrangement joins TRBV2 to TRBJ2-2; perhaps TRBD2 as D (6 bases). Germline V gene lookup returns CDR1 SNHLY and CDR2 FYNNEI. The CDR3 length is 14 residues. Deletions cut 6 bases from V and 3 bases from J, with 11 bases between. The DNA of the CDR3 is TGTGCCAGCAGGCCGGGGACTTACACCGGGGAGCTGTTTTTT. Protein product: CASRPGTYTGELFF. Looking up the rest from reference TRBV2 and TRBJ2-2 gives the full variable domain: EPEVTQTPSHQVTQMGQEVILRCVPISNHLYFYWYRQILGQKVEFLVSFYNNEISEKSEIFDDQFSVERPDGSNFTLKIRSTKLEDSAMYFCASRPGTYTGELFFGEGSRLTVL.

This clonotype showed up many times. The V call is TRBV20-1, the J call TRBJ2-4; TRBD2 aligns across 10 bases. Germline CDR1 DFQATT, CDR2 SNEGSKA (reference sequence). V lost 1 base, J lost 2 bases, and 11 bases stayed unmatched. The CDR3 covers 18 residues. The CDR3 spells CSARAQASGGTTKNIQYF. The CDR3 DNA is TGCAGTGCTAGAGCCCAGGCTAGCGGGGGTACGACCAAAAACATTCAGTACTTC.

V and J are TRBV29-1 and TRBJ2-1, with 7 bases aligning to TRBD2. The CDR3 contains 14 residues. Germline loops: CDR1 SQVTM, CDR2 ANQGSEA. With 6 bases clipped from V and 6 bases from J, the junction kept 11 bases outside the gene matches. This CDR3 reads CSVPTGGRSNEQFF. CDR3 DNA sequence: TGCAGCGTACCAACGGGCGGGAGAAGCAATGAGCAGTTCTTC.

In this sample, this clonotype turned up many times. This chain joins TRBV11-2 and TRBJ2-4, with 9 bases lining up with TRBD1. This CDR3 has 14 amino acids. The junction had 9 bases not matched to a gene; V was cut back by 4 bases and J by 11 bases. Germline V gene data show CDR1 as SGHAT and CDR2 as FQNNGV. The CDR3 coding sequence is TGTGCCAGCAGCTCAATACCCGGGACAGGGTTTCAGTACTTC. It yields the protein CASSSIPGTGFQYF.

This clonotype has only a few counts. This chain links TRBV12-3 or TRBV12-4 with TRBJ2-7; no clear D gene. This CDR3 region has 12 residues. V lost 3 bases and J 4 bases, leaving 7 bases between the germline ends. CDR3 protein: CASSLILYEQYF. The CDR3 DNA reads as TGTGCCAGCAGTTTGATACTTTACGAGCAGTACTTC.

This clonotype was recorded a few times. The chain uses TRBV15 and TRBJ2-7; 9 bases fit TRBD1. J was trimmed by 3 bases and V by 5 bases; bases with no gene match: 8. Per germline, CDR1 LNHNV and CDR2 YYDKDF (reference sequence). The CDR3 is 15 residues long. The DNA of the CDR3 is TGTGCCACCAGCGAAAGCCGACAGGGGGTCTACGAGCAGTACTTC. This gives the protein CATSESRQGVYEQYF.

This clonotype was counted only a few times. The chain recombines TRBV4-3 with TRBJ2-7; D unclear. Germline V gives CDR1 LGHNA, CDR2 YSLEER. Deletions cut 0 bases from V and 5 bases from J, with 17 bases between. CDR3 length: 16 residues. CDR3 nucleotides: TGCGCCAGCAGCCAAGATCATACCAGCTTCAACCACGAGCAGTACTTC. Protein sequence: CASSQDHTSFNHEQYF.

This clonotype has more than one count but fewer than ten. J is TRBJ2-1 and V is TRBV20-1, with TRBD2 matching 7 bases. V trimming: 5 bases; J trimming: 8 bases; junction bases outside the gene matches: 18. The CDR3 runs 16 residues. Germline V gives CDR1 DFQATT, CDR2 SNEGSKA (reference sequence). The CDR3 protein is CSAGAPTGRELYEQFF. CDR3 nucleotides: TGCAGTGCTGGAGCCCCCACCGGGCGGGAGTTGTATGAGCAGTTCTTC.

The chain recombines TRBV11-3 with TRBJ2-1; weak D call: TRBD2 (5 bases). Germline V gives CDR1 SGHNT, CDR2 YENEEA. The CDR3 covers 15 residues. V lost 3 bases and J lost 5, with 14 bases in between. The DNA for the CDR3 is TGTGCCAGCAGCTTGGAAACGGGATCTAACAATGAGCAGTTCTTC. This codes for CASSLETGSNNEQFF.

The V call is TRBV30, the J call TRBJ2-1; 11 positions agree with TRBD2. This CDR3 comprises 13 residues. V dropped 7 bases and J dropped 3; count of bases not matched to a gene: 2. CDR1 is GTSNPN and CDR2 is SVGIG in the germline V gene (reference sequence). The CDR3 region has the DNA TGTGCCTTCGGACTAGCGGGCTACAATGAGCAGTTCTTC. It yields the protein CAFGLAGYNEQFF.

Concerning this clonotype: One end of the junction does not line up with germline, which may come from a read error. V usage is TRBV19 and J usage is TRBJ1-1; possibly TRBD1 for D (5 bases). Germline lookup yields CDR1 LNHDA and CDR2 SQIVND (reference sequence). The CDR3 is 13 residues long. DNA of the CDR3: TGTGCCAGTAAGGCGGGGCGCGACACTGGAGCTTTCTTT. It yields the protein CASKAGRDTGAFF.